This TCR beta chain was obtained from a study of blood T cell repertoires in COVID-19. This table comes from immunoSEQ multiplex PCR, and its TCRdb copy is limited to in-frame clones, with some not included. The sample carries about 160,000 clones, approximately 82% recorded once. J was trimmed by 2 bases and V by 4 bases; bases with no gene match: 4. Germline CDR1 reads MNHNS; CDR2 reads SASEGT. The CDR3 runs 16 residues. The specimen sequenced was peripheral blood. This TCR derives from a woman at least 80 years old with acute or convalescent COVID-19. The gene calls are TRBV6-1 and TRBJ2-6, with 8 bases lining up with TRBD1. CDR3 in DNA: TGTGCCAGCAGTGTACAGGGGGGCCCTGGGGCCAACGTCCTGACTTTC. The encoded protein is CASSVQGGPGANVLTF.